This T cell receptor beta chain was obtained from a study of cytomegalovirus exposure and HLA in healthy donors. Whole-study results and caveats: Analysis was performed later, and it showed HLA-associated TCR beta chains to be more clonally expanded than equally common others.

Remarks on this clone: No antigen is known for it.

The CDR3 covers 14 residues. Germline lookup yields CDR1 SGHRS and CDR2 YFSETQ. V was shortened by 0 bases and J by 0 bases, with 5 bases between the two germline ends. Primers for the PCR totalled 60 Vbeta and 13 Jbeta. Only in-frame clones appear in the TCRdb table, and some are missing; sequencing was by immunoSEQ multiplex PCR. The top ten clones hold 6.5% to 9% of a sample with approximately 89,000 clones, approximately 81% of them seen once. The V and J genes are TRBV5-1 and TRBJ2-3, with no clear D. The clonotype comes from a man aged 40-49 years in good health and CMV-seropositive. The specimen was PBMCs. The CDR3 is CASSLAVSTDTQYF. The CDR3, as DNA: TGCGCCAGCAGCTTGGCCGTCAGCACAGATACGCAGTATTTT.